Presented here are 32 T cell receptor beta chains from one specimen sequenced in a study of T-cell reconstitution after alpha-beta-depleted transplantation in children. Construction of the TCRbeta library involved unique molecular identifiers. One entry per CDR3 protein, called by TCRdb with MiXCR from the PCR reads. The repertoire consists of some 200,000 distinct CDR3 sequences, with approximately 11% occurring once and the leading ten covering approximately 30%. The sequencing here drew on PBMCs, taken before TCRalphabeta/CD19-depleted stem cell transplant. The receptors were gathered from a child younger than two with acute myeloid leukemia, due to receive a stem cell transplant.

Note on this clonotype: This may be a read error: a much more frequent sequence differs by one nucleotide. The chain couples TRBV9 to TRBJ1-1; no firm D call. This CDR3 region has 14 residues. In germline, CDR1 is SGDLS, CDR2 YYNGEE. CDR3 amino acids: CTSSVFESATEAFF. The CDR3 coding sequence is TGTACCAGCAGCGTATTCGAGTCGGCCACTGAAGCTTTCTTT.

The sample holds many counts of this clonotype. The V gene is TRBV7-3, the J gene TRBJ2-5; 7 bases agree with TRBD2. CDR3 length equals 16 residues. Looked up from germline, CDR1 is SGHTA and CDR2 is FQGTGA. Trimming cost V 2 bases and J 5 bases; bases outside gene matches: 11. The CDR3 protein is CASSLRASGVQETQYF. Here the CDR3 DNA reads TGTGCCAGCAGCTTACGTGCAAGCGGGGTGCAGGAGACCCAGTACTTC.

This clonotype was seen many times. The V call is TRBV27, the J call TRBJ1-2; no clear D gene. Germline lookup yields CDR1 MNHEY and CDR2 SMNVEV (reference sequence). The CDR3 is 13 residues long. The V and J ends lost 4 bases and 2 bases respectively, with 8 bases between them. The CDR3 spells CASSSGYNYGYTF. In DNA form, the CDR3 reads TGTGCCAGCAGTTCGGGATACAACTATGGCTACACCTTC.

Many counts were recorded for this clonotype. This chain connects TRBV7-2 to TRBJ2-5; 10 bases are a match to TRBD2. Losses at the gene ends were 5 bases for V and 4 bases for J; bases not matched to a gene: 1. The V gene's germline CDR1 is SGHTA and CDR2 FQGNSA. CDR3 length: 13 residues. The CDR3 nucleotides are TGTGCCAGCAGCAGACTAGCGGGAGAGACCCAGTACTTC. This codes for CASSRLAGETQYF.

The table lists this clonotype with many counts. This rearrangement joins TRBV12-3 or TRBV12-4 to TRBJ2-2; weak D call: TRBD2 (5 bases). V was cut by 6 bases and J by 0 bases, with 8 bases left in between. CDR3 length: 14 residues. CDR3 amino acids: CASRTNTNTGELFF. The CDR3, as DNA: TGTGCCAGCAGGACTAACACGAACACCGGGGAGCTGTTTTTT.

Ten or more counts support this clonotype. This sequence joins TRBV2 and TRBJ1-4; 8 positions agree with TRBD1. The CDR3 is 14 residues long. After removal of 7 bases from V and 3 bases from J, the junction contained 4 bases not matched to a gene. CDR1 and CDR2 from the germline V gene are SNHLY and FYNNEI. CDR3 DNA sequence: TGTGCCAGCATCCCGGACAGGGCTAATGAAAAACTGTTTTTT. Residues: CASIPDRANEKLFF.

This clonotype came up many times. This chain links TRBV11-1 with TRBJ2-1, with a weak D call TRBD1 (6 bases). Trimming removed 6 bases at V and 0 bases at J, with 12 bases between. There are 15 residues in the CDR3. Germline CDR1 is SGHAT and CDR2 is FQDESV (reference sequence). The CDR3 loop is CASRIDRSSYNEQFF. CDR3 DNA sequence: TGTGCCAGCAGAATAGACAGGAGCTCCTACAATGAGCAGTTCTTC.

This clonotype was detected ten times or more. This sequence joins TRBV3-1 and TRBJ1-1; no definite D call. The V gene's germline CDR1 is LGHDT and CDR2 YNNKEL (reference sequence). The CDR3 loop spans 13 amino acids. Trimming removed 3 bases from V and 8 bases from J, with 13 bases in between. The CDR3 reads CASSQPWGGEAFF. The CDR3 DNA reads TGTGCCAGCAGCCAGCCATGGGGAGGGGAAGCTTTCTTT.

This clonotype has at least ten counts. The V gene is TRBV4-3, the J gene TRBJ2-7; no firm D call. V was pared by 3 bases and J by 3 bases, with 15 bases between. CDR1 and CDR2 from the germline V gene are LGHNA and YSLEER. There are 15 residues in the CDR3. The CDR3 DNA reads TGCGCCAGCAGCCAGGAAGCTGACGGCCACTACGAGCAGTACTTC. Its protein is CASSQEADGHYEQYF.

This clonotype has a count of ten or more. V usage is TRBV5-1 and J usage is TRBJ2-7; tentative D call: TRBD2 (6 bases). From germline, CDR1 is SGHRS and CDR2 YFSETQ. The ends were cut back, 5 bases at V and 3 bases at J, with 9 bases in the middle. The CDR3 is 12 residues long. The CDR3 sequence: CASRGGVYEQYF. The CDR3 DNA is TGCGCCAGCAGGGGGGGAGTCTACGAGCAGTACTTC.

This clonotype was recorded many times. The chain links TRBV28 to TRBJ1-2, with D unclear. Trimming pared 6 bases from V and 10 bases from J, leaving 12 bases between. The germline V gene encodes CDR1 MDHEN and CDR2 SYDVKM. CDR3 length: 11 amino acids. The CDR3, as DNA: TGTGCCAGCAGGGACGGGGTGGACTACACCTTC. This gives the protein CASRDGVDYTF.

This clonotype occurred many times. The V call is TRBV14, the J call TRBJ1-6, with D perhaps TRBD1 (5 bases). CDR1 is SGHDN, CDR2 FVKESK, per germline. CDR3 length: 14 residues. V shed 5 bases and J shed 0 bases, with 5 bases lying between them. The DNA for the CDR3 is TGTGCCAGCAGCGGACACTCCTATAATTCACCCCTCCACTTT. This translates into CASSGHSYNSPLHF. Using reference TRBV14 and TRBJ1-6 for the parts outside the CDR3, the full variable domain is EAGVTQFPSHSVIEKGQTVTLRCDPISGHDNLYWYRRVMGKEIKFLLHFVKESKQDESGMPNNRFLAERTGGTYSTLKVQPAELEDSGVYFCASSGHSYNSPLHFGNGTRLTVT.

This clonotype showed up many times. The rearrangement joins TRBV28 to TRBJ2-7; D call uncertain. V was trimmed by 3 bases and J by 0 bases, leaving 15 bases between them. Germline CDR1 MDHEN, CDR2 SYDVKM. There are 16 residues in the CDR3. This CDR3 reads CASSLEIWPSSYEQYF. CDR3 DNA sequence: TGTGCCAGCAGTTTGGAAATTTGGCCGAGCTCCTACGAGCAGTACTTC.

This clonotype showed up many times. The chain joins TRBV3-1 to TRBJ1-1; D not certain. Deletions cut 1 base from V and 4 bases from J, with 4 bases between. Looked up from germline, CDR1 is LGHDT and CDR2 is YNNKEL (reference sequence). CDR3 length: 12 amino acids. The CDR3, as DNA: TGTGCCAGCAGCCAAGCAGGCACTGAAGCTTTCTTT. Its protein is CASSQAGTEAFF.

The chain links TRBV7-9 to TRBJ1-1, with 7 bases lining up with TRBD1. CDR1 is SEHNR and CDR2 is FQNEAQ in the germline V gene (reference sequence). V trimming: 5 bases; J trimming: 1 base; junction bases outside the gene matches: 4. The CDR3 consists of 14 residues. In DNA form, the CDR3 reads TGTGCCAGCAGCCTCCGACAGGGGAACACTGAAGCTTTCTTT. The encoded protein is CASSLRQGNTEAFF.

The rearrangement uses TRBV28 and TRBJ1-1; D unclear. This CDR3 comprises 11 residues. V dropped 5 bases and J dropped 4 bases, with 5 bases sitting between them. Germline lookup yields CDR1 MDHEN and CDR2 SYDVKM. In DNA, the CDR3 is TGTGCCAGCAGTATACGCACTGAAGCTTTCTTT. Its translation: CASSIRTEAFF.

This clonotype has just a few counts. V is TRBV19 and J is TRBJ2-1, with unresolved D. CDR1 is LNHDA and CDR2 is SQIVND in the germline V gene (reference sequence). Between the trimmed V and J ends, which lost 3 bases and 7 bases, there was a span of 19 bases. This CDR3 region has 16 residues. The CDR3 DNA follows: TGTGCCAGTAGTATGTTATCTAGTTTGCCGAGGAATGAGCAGTTCTTC. This sequence encodes CASSMLSSLPRNEQFF.

This clonotype was counted ten times or more. The chain links TRBV15 to TRBJ2-3; 7 bases agree with TRBD1. Germline values: CDR1 LNHNV, CDR2 YYDKDF (reference sequence). The CDR3 has 16 amino acids. V lost 5 bases, J lost 0 bases, and 8 bases stayed unmatched. CDR3 protein: CATSSGTDSSTDTQYF. Written as DNA, the CDR3 is TGTGCCACCAGCTCCGGGACAGACTCTAGCACAGATACGCAGTATTTT.

Many counts were recorded for this clonotype. The rearrangement joins TRBV15 to TRBJ2-1; D unresolved. CDR1 and CDR2 from the germline V gene are LNHNV and YYDKDF (reference sequence). This CDR3 spans 14 amino acids. V dropped 7 bases and J dropped 5 bases, with 15 bases sitting between them. In DNA form, the CDR3 reads TGTGCCACCAAGGGTAGGGCGCGAAACAATGAGCAGTTCTTC. This encodes CATKGRARNNEQFF.

This clonotype was found many times. The chain is built from TRBV24-1 and TRBJ2-1; 8 nucleotides agree with TRBD1. Germline V lookup: CDR1 KGHDR, CDR2 SFDVKD. V trimming: 4 bases; J trimming: 0 bases; junction bases outside the gene matches: 7. The CDR3 contains 17 residues. The CDR3 sequence is CATSDMKTGASYNEQFF. The CDR3 bases are TGTGCCACCAGTGACATGAAGACAGGGGCCTCCTACAATGAGCAGTTCTTC.

In this sample, this clonotype turned up many times. This chain uses TRBV7-8 with TRBJ1-4; D unresolved. The CDR3 extends over 13 amino acids. Between the trimmed V and J ends, which lost 6 bases and 8 bases, there was a span of 13 bases. Per the germline V gene, CDR1 is SGHVS and CDR2 is FQNEAQ. This CDR3 reads CASSSGPGEKLFF. In DNA, the CDR3 is TGTGCCAGCAGTTCTGGACCGGGGGAAAAACTGTTTTTT.

The chain links TRBV6-1 to TRBJ2-1; TRBD2 matches 8 bases. V dropped 4 bases and J dropped 7; count of bases not matched to a gene: 9. The CDR3 spans 15 residues. Per the germline V gene, CDR1 is MNHNS and CDR2 is SASEGT. CDR3 bases: TGTGCCAGCAGTGGAAGGCCCGGGACTAGTAATGAGCAGTTCTTC. Translation gives CASSGRPGTSNEQFF.

This clonotype appeared many times. The chain carries TRBV12-3 or TRBV12-4 and TRBJ2-7, with 10 bases fitting TRBD2. There are 16 residues in the CDR3. The V gene end was trimmed by 5 bases and the J gene end by 2 bases; junction bases not matched to a gene: 9. The CDR3 sequence: CASSLRLAGVTYEQYF. For the CDR3, the DNA is TGTGCCAGCAGTCTAAGACTAGCGGGCGTTACCTACGAGCAGTACTTC.

This clonotype showed up many times. This rearrangement joins TRBV5-6 to TRBJ1-1; possible D gene TRBD1, 5 bases. The CDR3 consists of 15 residues. Germline values: CDR1 SGHDT, CDR2 YYEEEE. V was trimmed by 3 bases and J by 1 base, leaving 13 bases between them. The CDR3 protein is CASSSYRRGNTEAFF. The DNA of the CDR3 is TGTGCCAGCAGCTCATACAGAAGGGGGAACACTGAAGCTTTCTTT.

The table lists this clonotype with many counts. The chain links TRBV29-1 to TRBJ1-1, with 9 bases aligning to TRBD1. V shed 7 bases, J shed 9 bases, and the junction held 12 bases outside the gene matches. CDR3 size: 13 residues. CDR1 is SQVTM and CDR2 is ANQGSEA in the germline V gene. CDR3 sequence: CSAPGQGSLKAFF. CDR3 DNA: TGCAGCGCCCCGGGACAGGGATCTTTGAAAGCTTTCTTT.

There are many counts of this clonotype. V is TRBV24-1 and J is TRBJ2-1; no clear D gene. Germline V gives CDR1 KGHDR, CDR2 SFDVKD. The CDR3 totals 14 residues. Trimming removed 1 base from V and 5 bases from J, with 8 bases in between. Here the CDR3 DNA reads TGTGCCACCAGTGATTTAGGGAAGAACAATGAGCAGTTCTTC. Encoded protein: CATSDLGKNNEQFF.

In its sample, this clonotype was seen many times. This sequence joins TRBV28 and TRBJ1-4, with no clear D. V was cut by 2 bases and J by 7 bases, with 5 bases left in between. The CDR3 loop spans 12 amino acids. In germline, CDR1 is MDHEN, CDR2 SYDVKM. The CDR3 region is CASSLGFEKLFF. CDR3 nucleotide sequence: TGTGCCAGCAGTTTAGGGTTTGAAAAACTGTTTTTT.

This clonotype showed up many times. The chain uses TRBV20-1 and TRBJ1-6, with no clear D. The V and J ends lost 5 bases and 0 bases respectively, with 17 bases between them. Germline CDR1 DFQATT, CDR2 SNEGSKA (reference sequence). The CDR3 totals 17 residues. In nucleotides, the CDR3 is TGCAGTGCTGGTCAAATACTCCCGAGCTCCTATAATTCACCCCTCCACTTT. Its translation: CSAGQILPSSYNSPLHF.

Points on this clonotype: This clone may be a read error of a much larger clone one base away. This chain connects TRBV7-2 to TRBJ2-1; D not resolved. This CDR3 spans 13 amino acids. Germline-derived CDR1 and CDR2 are SGHTA and FQGNSA. V dropped 0 bases and J dropped 5 bases, with 5 bases sitting between them. For the CDR3, the DNA is TGTACCAGCAGCTTAGCGCTCCACAATGAGCAGTTCTTC. Its translation is CTSSLALHNEQFF. The full variable domain, completed using reference TRBV7-2 and TRBJ2-1, is GAGVSQSPSNKVTEKGKDVELRCDPISGHTALYWYRQSLGQGLEFLIYFQGNSAPDKSGLPSDRFSAERTGGSVSTLTIQRTQQEDSAVYLCTSSLALHNEQFFGPGTRLTVL.

This chain links TRBV6-5 with TRBJ2-7; D is perhaps TRBD1 (5 bases). The CDR3 loop spans 13 amino acids. Germline-derived CDR1 and CDR2 are MNHEY and SVGAGI. Trimming stripped 0 bases from V and 12 bases from J, with 15 bases between. As DNA, the CDR3 is TGTGCCAGCAGTTACTCCCAGGCGGCCCAGGGGTACTTC. It yields the protein CASSYSQAAQGYF.

Only a few counts were recorded for this clonotype. The CDR3 DNA is TGTGCCAGGACCCGACTAGCCAAAAACATTCAGTACTTC. This gives the protein CARTRLAKNIQYF. This sequence joins TRBV19 and TRBJ2-4, with D unresolved. Germline V CDR1 and CDR2: LNHDA, SQIVND (reference sequence). This CDR3 contains 13 residues. Trimming cost V 9 bases and J 0 bases, with 9 bases left between them. The full variable domain, its missing parts supplied by reference TRBV19 and TRBJ2-4, is DGGITQSPKYLFRKEGQNVTLSCEQNLNHDAMYWYRQDPGQGLRLIYYSQIVNDFQKGDIAEGYSVSREKKESFPLTVTSAQKNPTAFYLCARTRLAKNIQYFGAGTRLSVL.

This clonotype was seen at least ten times. The chain combines TRBV20-1 with TRBJ2-1; 7 bases line up with TRBD1. CDR1 is DFQATT, CDR2 SNEGSKA, per germline (reference sequence). The CDR3 is 13 residues long. CDR3 sequence (DNA): TGCAGCCTAGGGGGCATTGCACACAATGAGCAGTTCTTC. This gives the protein CSLGGIAHNEQFF.